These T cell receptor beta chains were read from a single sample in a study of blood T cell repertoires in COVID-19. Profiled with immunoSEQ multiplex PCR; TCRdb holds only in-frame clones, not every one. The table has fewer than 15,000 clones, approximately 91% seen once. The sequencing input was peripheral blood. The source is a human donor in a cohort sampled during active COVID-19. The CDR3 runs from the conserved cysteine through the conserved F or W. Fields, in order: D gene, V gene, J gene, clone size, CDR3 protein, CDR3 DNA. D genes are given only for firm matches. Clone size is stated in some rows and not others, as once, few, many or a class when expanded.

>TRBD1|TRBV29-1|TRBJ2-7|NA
CSAGAPDRGTPGSYEQYF
TGCAGCGCCGGGGCACCGGACAGGGGAACCCCGGGTTCCTACGAGCAGTACTTC
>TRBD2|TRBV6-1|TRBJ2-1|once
CASSEFLQGTSGIYNEQFF
TGTGCCAGCAGTGAATTCTTGCAGGGAACTAGCGGGATTTACAATGAGCAGTTCTTC
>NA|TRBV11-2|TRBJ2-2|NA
CASSLRTGKAGELFF
TGTGCCAGCAGCCTCCGGACCGGGAAGGCCGGGGAGCTGTTTTTT
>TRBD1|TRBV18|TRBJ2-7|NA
CASSPGTGATHEQYF
TGTGCCAGCTCCCCCGGGACAGGGGCAACCCACGAGCAGTACTTC
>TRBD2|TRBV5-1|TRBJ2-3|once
CASSSGRGTDTQYF
TGCGCCAGCAGTAGCGGGAGAGGCACAGATACGCAGTATTTT
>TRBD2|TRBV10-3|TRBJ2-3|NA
CAISESLLGSGSPERTDTQYF
TGTGCCATCAGTGAGTCGTTGTTGGGTAGCGGGAGCCCTGAGCGCACAGATACGCAGTATTTT
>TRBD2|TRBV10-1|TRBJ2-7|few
CASNRTSGTYEQYF
TGCGCCAGCAACAGGACTAGCGGGACCTACGAGCAGTACTTC
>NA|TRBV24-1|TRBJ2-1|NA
CATSDGAPRWDEQFF
TGTGCCACCAGTGATGGGGCTCCACGTTGGGATGAGCAGTTCTTC
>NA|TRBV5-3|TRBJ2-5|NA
CARSLNLSETQYF
TGTGCCAGAAGCTTGAATCTTTCCGAGACCCAGTACTTC
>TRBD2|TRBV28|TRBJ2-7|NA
CASSTTGGGDEQYF
TGTGCCAGCAGCACAACGGGGGGGGGCGACGAGCAGTACTTC
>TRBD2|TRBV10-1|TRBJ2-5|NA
CASSGTSGRKTQYF
TGCGCCAGCAGCGGGACTAGCGGGAGGAAGACCCAGTACTTC
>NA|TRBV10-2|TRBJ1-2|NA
CASSELQANYGYTF
TGCGCCAGCAGTGAGTTACAGGCGAACTATGGCTACACCTTC
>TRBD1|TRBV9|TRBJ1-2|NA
CASSPRQGGPFGYTF
TGTGCCAGCAGCCCGCGACAGGGAGGTCCGTTTGGCTACACCTTC
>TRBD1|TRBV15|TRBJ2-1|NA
CATSRGYPGTGERNEQFF
TGTGCCACCAGCAGAGGATACCCCGGGACAGGGGAACGGAATGAGCAGTTCTTC
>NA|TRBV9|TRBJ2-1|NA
CASSVDGNSYNEQFF
TGTGCCAGCAGCGTTGACGGGAACTCCTACAATGAGCAGTTCTTC
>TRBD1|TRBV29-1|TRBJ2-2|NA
CSAKSGGQGVAGELFF
TGCAGCGCCAAGTCGGGGGGACAGGGGGTAGCCGGGGAGCTGTTTTTT
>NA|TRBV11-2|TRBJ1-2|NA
CASSSLGGAGGYTF
TGTGCCAGCAGCTCCTTAGGGGGGGCGGGCGGCTACACCTTC
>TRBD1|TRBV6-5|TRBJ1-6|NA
CASSYSEGANSPLHF
TGTGCCAGCAGTTACTCCGAGGGGGCTAATTCACCCCTCCACTTT
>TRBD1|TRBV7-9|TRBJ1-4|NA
CASSSDRGDEKLFF
TGTGCCAGCAGCTCGGACAGGGGAGATGAAAAACTGTTTTTT
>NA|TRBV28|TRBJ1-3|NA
CASSLRRGNTIYF
TGTGCCAGCAGTTTAAGGCGGGGAAACACCATATATTTT
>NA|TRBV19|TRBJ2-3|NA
CASRPPTGNRADTQYF
TGTGCCAGTAGACCCCCCACAGGGAATCGCGCAGATACGCAGTATTTT
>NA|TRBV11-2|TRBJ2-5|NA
CASSVSRTQYF
TGTGCCAGCAGCGTATCGCGGACCCAGTACTTC
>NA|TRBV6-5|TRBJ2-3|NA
CASSYLAASTDTQYF
TGTGCCAGCAGTTACTTGGCGGCTAGCACAGATACGCAGTATTTT
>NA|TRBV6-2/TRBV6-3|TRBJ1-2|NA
CASSATLGYTF
TGTGCCAGCAGTGCTACTCTGGGCTACACCTTC
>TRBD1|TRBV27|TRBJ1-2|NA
CASSLYGTGVYGYTF
TGTGCCAGCAGTCTATACGGGACAGGGGTCTATGGCTACACCTTC
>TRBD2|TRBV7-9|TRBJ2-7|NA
CASSASGRTTYEQYF
TGTGCCAGCAGCGCTAGCGGGAGAACGACCTACGAGCAGTACTTC
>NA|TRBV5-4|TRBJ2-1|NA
CASSTPKTRTNEQFF
TGTGCCAGCAGCACCCCGAAGACTCGAACCAATGAGCAGTTCTTC
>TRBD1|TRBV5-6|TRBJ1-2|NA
CASSLGQGSGGYTF
TGTGCCAGCAGCTTGGGACAGGGGTCCGGTGGCTACACCTTC
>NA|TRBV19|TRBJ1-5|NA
CASSIVGGYSNQPQHF
TGTGCCAGTAGTATAGTCGGAGGTTATAGCAATCAGCCCCAGCATTTT
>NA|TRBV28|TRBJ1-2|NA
CASSRGIQGYTF
TGTGCCAGCAGTCGCGGGATTCAAGGCTACACCTTC
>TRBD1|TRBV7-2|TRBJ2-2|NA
CASSRTGDTGELFF
TGTGCCAGCAGCCGGACAGGGGACACCGGGGAGCTGTTTTTT
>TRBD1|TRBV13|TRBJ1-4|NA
CASSLGYRGEKLFF
TGTGCCAGCAGCCTAGGATACAGGGGTGAAAAACTGTTTTTT
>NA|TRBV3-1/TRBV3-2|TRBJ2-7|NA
CASSQVPRSGEQYF
TGTGCCAGCAGCCAAGTCCCACGGTCAGGGGAGCAGTACTTC
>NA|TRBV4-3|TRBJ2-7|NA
CASSQGATGFYEQYF
TGCGCCAGCAGCCAAGGTGCGACGGGGTTCTACGAGCAGTACTTC
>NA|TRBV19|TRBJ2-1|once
CASSIGWQYNEQFF
TGTGCCAGTAGTATAGGGTGGCAGTACAATGAGCAGTTCTTC
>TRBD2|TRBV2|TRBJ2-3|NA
CASRNRASGSGTQYF
TGTGCCAGCAGAAACCGGGCTAGCGGGAGTGGGACGCAGTATTTT
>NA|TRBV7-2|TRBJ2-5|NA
CASRSTGRGQETQYF
TGTGCCAGCAGGTCCACAGGGAGGGGGCAAGAGACCCAGTACTTC
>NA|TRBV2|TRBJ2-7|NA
CASREIYEQYF
TGTGCCAGCAGAGAGATATACGAGCAGTACTTC
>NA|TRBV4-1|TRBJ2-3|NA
CASSPILSTDTQYF
TGCGCCAGCAGCCCAATACTTAGCACAGATACGCAGTATTTT
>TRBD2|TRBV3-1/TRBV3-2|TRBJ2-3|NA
CASSHIAVAGADTQYF
TGTGCCAGCAGCCACATAGCCGTAGCGGGGGCAGATACGCAGTATTTT
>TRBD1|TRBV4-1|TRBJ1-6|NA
CASSQEVQGANSPLHF
TGCGCCAGCAGCCAAGAGGTGCAGGGGGCAAATTCACCCCTCCACTTT
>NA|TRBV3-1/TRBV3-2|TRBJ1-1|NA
CASSQAQVLNTEAFF
TGTGCCAGCAGCCAAGCCCAGGTCTTGAACACTGAAGCTTTCTTT
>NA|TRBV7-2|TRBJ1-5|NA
CASSLDQNQPQHF
TGTGCCAGCAGCTTAGATCAAAATCAGCCCCAGCATTTT
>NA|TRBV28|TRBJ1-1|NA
CASSLMGTEAFF
TGTGCCAGCAGTTTAATGGGGACAGAAGCTTTCTTT
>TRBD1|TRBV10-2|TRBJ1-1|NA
CATQKETGVTEAFF
TGCGCCACCCAAAAGGAGACAGGGGTGACTGAAGCTTTCTTT
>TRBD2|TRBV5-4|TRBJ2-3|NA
CASSPGTRSTDTQYF
TGTGCCAGCAGCCCAGGGACTAGGAGCACAGATACGCAGTATTTT
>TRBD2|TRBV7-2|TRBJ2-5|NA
CASSLPSGGETQYF
TGTGCCAGCAGCTTACCTAGCGGGGGAGAGACCCAGTACTTC
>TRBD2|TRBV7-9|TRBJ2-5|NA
CASSLVASGDPLQYF
TGTGCCAGCAGCTTAGTGGCTAGCGGGGACCCACTGCAGTACTTC